Listed below are T cell receptor beta chains from one sample, sequenced in a study of prognosis after radiotherapy for stage I lung cancer. TCRdb re-called the multiplex PCR reads through MiXCR, storing one row per CDR3 protein. Altogether 30,000 to 40,000 distinct CDR3 sequences are present, more than 30% being singletons, with the ten largest covering roughly 29%. The sample was PBMCs, taken before or after stereotactic body radiation therapy (not recorded which). Receptors were obtained from a donor over 45 with non-small cell lung cancer. Both conserved end residues are part of each CDR3. The D gene is left open where the match is weak. Expanded clones get a size class; other rows say once, few or many, or leave the size out.

DNA: TGTGCCAGCTCACCGACAGGGGGCCGCTCGTGGGGAAACACCATATATTTT
CDR3: CASSPTGGRSWGNTIYF
J: TRBJ1-3
size: many
D: TRBD1
V: TRBV18

DNA: TGTGCCACCAGTGACGGACGGGGACAGGGAAGCAATCAGCCCCAGCATTTT
CDR3: CATSDGRGQGSNQPQHF
J: TRBJ1-5
size: many
D: TRBD1
V: TRBV24-1

DNA: TGCGCCAGCAGCTTGCGAGGAGAGACCCAGTACTTC
CDR3: CASSLRGETQYF
J: TRBJ2-5
size: many
D: -
V: TRBV5-1

DNA: TGTGCCAGCAGCCCTACCACCCTGGCAGGGCGAGGTGAGCAGTTCTTC
CDR3: CASSPTTLAGRGEQFF
J: TRBJ2-1
size: many
D: -
V: TRBV7-2

DNA: TGTGCCAGTAGTATCCGTACGGCAGATAAGCAGTATTTT
CDR3: CASSIRTADKQYF
J: TRBJ2-3
size: -
D: -
V: TRBV19

DNA: TGCAGTGCCCCTGTTCCATTCGGCACTGAAGCTTTCTTT
CDR3: CSAPVPFGTEAFF
J: TRBJ1-1
size: many
D: -
V: TRBV20-1

DNA: TGTGCTTCACAGGGACCAGGAGAGACCCAGTACTTC
CDR3: CASQGPGETQYF
J: TRBJ2-5
size: many
D: -
V: TRBV12-3/TRBV12-4

DNA: TGTGCCAGCAGTTTACAGACTAGAGGCCTGGCGGAGCAGTACTTC
CDR3: CASSLQTRGLAEQYF
J: TRBJ2-7
size: -
D: -
V: TRBV12-3/TRBV12-4

DNA: TGTGCCAGCAGCTTAGTGGGCAGAGGCCGCACAGATACGCAGTATTTT
CDR3: CASSLVGRGRTDTQYF
J: TRBJ2-3
size: -
D: -
V: TRBV7-8

DNA: TGTGCTAGTGGTTGGGTAGGGCAGGCGTTCACCGGGGAGCTGTTTTTT
CDR3: CASGWVGQAFTGELFF
J: TRBJ2-2
size: -
D: -
V: TRBV12-5

DNA: TGTGCCAGCAAAAAGCAAGACAGGGTCAATGAGCAGTTCTTC
CDR3: CASKKQDRVNEQFF
J: TRBJ2-1
size: many
D: TRBD1
V: TRBV6-1

DNA: TGTGCCAGCTCAACACCGGCGGGACAGGTCTCCTACAATGAGCAGTTCTTC
CDR3: CASSTPAGQVSYNEQFF
J: TRBJ2-1
size: -
D: TRBD1
V: TRBV18

DNA: TGTGCCAGCAGCTTTGGGACCTGGGGAGGCTACACCTTC
CDR3: CASSFGTWGGYTF
J: TRBJ1-2
size: many
D: -
V: TRBV7-8

DNA: TGTGCCAGCAGCTCAGAGAATCAAGGAAACACCATATATTTT
CDR3: CASSSENQGNTIYF
J: TRBJ1-3
size: many
D: -
V: TRBV7-9

DNA: TGTGCCAGTAGTATAGCACGGCAGGGGCAAGGATACGTCCATGGCTACACCTTC
CDR3: CASSIARQGQGYVHGYTF
J: TRBJ1-2
size: many
D: -
V: TRBV19

DNA: TGTGCCAGCAGACCAGATAACACTGAAGCTTTCTTT
CDR3: CASRPDNTEAFF
J: TRBJ1-1
size: many
D: -
V: TRBV7-2

DNA: TGTGCCAGCAGAGAAACAGGGACCGAGGGTGGCTACACCTTC
CDR3: CASRETGTEGGYTF
J: TRBJ1-2
size: many
D: -
V: TRBV2

DNA: TGTGCCAGCAGCTCGGGACTAGCGATGGGGAATGAGCAGTTCTTC
CDR3: CASSSGLAMGNEQFF
J: TRBJ2-1
size: many
D: TRBD2
V: TRBV7-9

DNA: TGTGCCAGCAATATTGCCCTGGGCGGTGTCACTGAAGCTTTCTTT
CDR3: CASNIALGGVTEAFF
J: TRBJ1-1
size: -
D: -
V: TRBV28

DNA: TGTGCCAGCAGTGGGACAGTATTGAACACTGAAGCTTTCTTT
CDR3: CASSGTVLNTEAFF
J: TRBJ1-1
size: many
D: -
V: TRBV6-1

DNA: TGCGCCAGCAGCCAAGTAGGGATTACAGGAAACACCGGGGAGCTGTTTTTT
CDR3: CASSQVGITGNTGELFF
J: TRBJ2-2
size: many
D: -
V: TRBV4-1

DNA: TGTGCCAGCAGTTTAGGGGGACAGGGGATATCAGATACGCAGTATTTT
CDR3: CASSLGGQGISDTQYF
J: TRBJ2-3
size: many
D: TRBD1
V: TRBV28

DNA: TGCGCCAGCAGCTGGACAGGGGGCGCGTATAATTCACCTCTCCACTTT
CDR3: CASSWTGGAYNSPLHF
J: TRBJ1-6
size: -
D: TRBD1
V: TRBV5-1

DNA: TGTGCCAGCAGCTCTGTAGCGGGATCACGAGAGCAGTACTTC
CDR3: CASSSVAGSREQYF
J: TRBJ2-7
size: few
D: TRBD2
V: TRBV7-9

DNA: TGCGCCAGCAGCTTGTGGCGAGTCCAGCAAGGCAATCAGCCCCAGCATTTT
CDR3: CASSLWRVQQGNQPQHF
J: TRBJ1-5
size: many
D: -
V: TRBV5-1

DNA: TGTGCCAGCAGCCCCGACAGTAACTCTGGGGCCAACGTCCTGACTTTC
CDR3: CASSPDSNSGANVLTF
J: TRBJ2-6
size: many
D: -
V: TRBV7-6

DNA: TGTGCCATTGAGGGGCCGGGGGCGGCTGGCTACACCTTC
CDR3: CAIEGPGAAGYTF
J: TRBJ1-2
size: many
D: -
V: TRBV6-2/TRBV6-3

DNA: TGTGCCAGCAGGTTAGGGGAATTCAATGGCTACACCTTC
CDR3: CASRLGEFNGYTF
J: TRBJ1-2
size: many
D: -
V: TRBV6-1

DNA: TGTGCCAGCAGACAGGGGACTTTCCTCCCTGAAGCTTTCTTT
CDR3: CASRQGTFLPEAFF
J: TRBJ1-1
size: many
D: TRBD1
V: TRBV6-1

DNA: TGTGCCAGCAGTACCCCCGCCAGGGAGGAGAACACTGAAGCTTTCTTT
CDR3: CASSTPAREENTEAFF
J: TRBJ1-1
size: many
D: -
V: TRBV12-3/TRBV12-4

DNA: TGCGCCAGCAGCTTTGTTCGGGGGACATATTCACCCCTCCACTTT
CDR3: CASSFVRGTYSPLHF
J: TRBJ1-6
size: -
D: -
V: TRBV5-1

DNA: TGTGCCAGCAGCTTGGCCGGTAGGGGAAAAGAGACCCAGTACTTC
CDR3: CASSLAGRGKETQYF
J: TRBJ2-5
size: few
D: -
V: TRBV5-4

DNA: TGTGCCAGCAGTTACCCCGGGGCTTACGAGCAGTACTTC
CDR3: CASSYPGAYEQYF
J: TRBJ2-7
size: many
D: -
V: TRBV6-5

DNA: TGTGCCAGCAGTTCCCTCCGGGGCGGGCATTTT
CDR3: CASSSLRGGHF
J: TRBJ1-3
size: many
D: -
V: TRBV28

DNA: TGCAGTGCTAGAGATCGAGGACAGGGGACGGTGGGCTACACCTTC
CDR3: CSARDRGQGTVGYTF
J: TRBJ1-2
size: many
D: TRBD1
V: TRBV20-1

DNA: TGTGCCAGCAGCTTAGGGTCAGGGGGGACCGGGGAGCTGTTTTTT
CDR3: CASSLGSGGTGELFF
J: TRBJ2-2
size: many
D: -
V: TRBV7-6

DNA: TGTGCCACCCCGGCTCGACAGGGTGCGGCTCCGGGTCAGGCGGGGGGCTACACCTTC
CDR3: CATPARQGAAPGQAGGYTF
J: TRBJ1-2
size: -
D: TRBD1
V: TRBV6-1

DNA: TGCAGCGCAAGGCGAGACACTGAAGCTTTCTTT
CDR3: CSARRDTEAFF
J: TRBJ1-1
size: many
D: -
V: TRBV29-1

DNA: TGTGCCAGCAGTCCGGGGACTAGCGTGGTGGACAATGAGCAGTTCTTC
CDR3: CASSPGTSVVDNEQFF
J: TRBJ2-1
size: -
D: TRBD2
V: TRBV6-1

DNA: TGTGCCAGCTCAGGGGACAGGGTTACTTCACCCCTCCACTTT
CDR3: CASSGDRVTSPLHF
J: TRBJ1-6
size: many
D: TRBD1
V: TRBV18

DNA: TGTGCCAGTACCGTTACAGTTCACACAGATACGCAGTATTTT
CDR3: CASTVTVHTDTQYF
J: TRBJ2-3
size: many
D: -
V: TRBV19

DNA: TGTGCCAGTAGTATAGACAGCGTGAGTAGGAACGAGCAGTACTTC
CDR3: CASSIDSVSRNEQYF
J: TRBJ2-7
size: -
D: -
V: TRBV19

DNA: TGTGCCAGCAGTTACGTGGGAGCCTCCTACGAGCAGTACTTC
CDR3: CASSYVGASYEQYF
J: TRBJ2-7
size: -
D: -
V: TRBV6-5

DNA: TGTGCCAGCAGCTTGGACACATACTATGGCTACACCTTC
CDR3: CASSLDTYYGYTF
J: TRBJ1-2
size: many
D: -
V: TRBV5-6

DNA: TGTGCCAGTAGACGCACTACGGGGGTCAATCAGCCCCAGCATTTT
CDR3: CASRRTTGVNQPQHF
J: TRBJ1-5
size: many
D: -
V: TRBV19

DNA: TGCAGTGCCTCCGGGACCTCGAACACCGGGGAGCTGTTTTTT
CDR3: CSASGTSNTGELFF
J: TRBJ2-2
size: many
D: -
V: TRBV20-1

DNA: TGTGCCAGTAGTATGACTAGCGGGGATTACAATGAGCAGTTCTTC
CDR3: CASSMTSGDYNEQFF
J: TRBJ2-1
size: many
D: TRBD2
V: TRBV19

DNA: TGTGCCAGCAGACGGTTTGACGCGAACACCGGGGAGCTGTTTTTT
CDR3: CASRRFDANTGELFF
J: TRBJ2-2
size: -
D: -
V: TRBV12-3/TRBV12-4

DNA: TGTGCCAGCAGCTTAGACCGATCCCGGGAGACCCAGTACTTC
CDR3: CASSLDRSRETQYF
J: TRBJ2-5
size: many
D: -
V: TRBV7-2

DNA: TGTGCCAGCAGCCAGGATAGGGTGTACAACGAGCAGTACTTC
CDR3: CASSQDRVYNEQYF
J: TRBJ2-7
size: many
D: -
V: TRBV14

DNA: TGTGCCAGCAGCTTGGATTACAGCTCCTACGAGCAGTACTTC
CDR3: CASSLDYSSYEQYF
J: TRBJ2-7
size: many
D: -
V: TRBV5-6

DNA: TGTGCCAGCAGCTCCAGGGGGTCTAACGACGAGCAGTACTTC
CDR3: CASSSRGSNDEQYF
J: TRBJ2-7
size: -
D: TRBD1
V: TRBV6-1

DNA: TGTGCCAGCACCGCGACTAGCGCAGATACGCAGTATTTT
CDR3: CASTATSADTQYF
J: TRBJ2-3
size: many
D: TRBD2
V: TRBV7-8